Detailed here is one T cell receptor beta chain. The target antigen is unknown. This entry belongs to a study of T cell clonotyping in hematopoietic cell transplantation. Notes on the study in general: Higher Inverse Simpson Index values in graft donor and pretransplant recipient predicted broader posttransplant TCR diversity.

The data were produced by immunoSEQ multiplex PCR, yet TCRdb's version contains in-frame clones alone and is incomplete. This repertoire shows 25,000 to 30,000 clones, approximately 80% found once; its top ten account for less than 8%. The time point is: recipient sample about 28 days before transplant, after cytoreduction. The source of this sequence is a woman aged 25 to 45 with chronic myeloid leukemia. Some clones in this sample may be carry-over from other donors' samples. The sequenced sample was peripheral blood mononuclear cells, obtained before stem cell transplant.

The CDR3 loop is CSVGGHGGYGYTF. DNA for the CDR3: TGCAGCGTTGGCGGACACGGGGGTTATGGCTACACCTTC. The chain employs TRBV29-1 and TRBJ1-2; possibly TRBD1 for D (5 bases). V shed 4 bases and J shed 5 bases, with 14 bases lying between them. The CDR3 totals 13 residues. Germline V gene sequence: CDR1 SQVTM, CDR2 ANQGSEA.